This T cell receptor (beta chain) was sequenced for a study of T cells expressing NK-cell markers. Study information: HCMV serostatus: most of the eight sequenced donors positive, one negative. Study-wide results and limits: Once again these clonotypes came out on top in the CD3+CD56-NKG2C+ fraction of several donors.

This CDR3 spans 15 amino acids. Germline V gene sequence: CDR1 MNHNS, CDR2 SASEGT. TCRdb re-called the 5' RACE reads; one entry per CDR3 protein, DNA not given. Here the sample table reports some 340,000 distinct CDR3 sequences. Remarks on this clonotype: Its antigen is not known.

The receptor's source is a man aged 18 to 69 in good health. J is TRBJ2-7 and V is TRBV6-1; TCRdb's D call of TRBD1 is untestable without DNA. Sequences were obtained from blood T cells: a sorted CD56 or NKG2C T cell subset, CD4+ or CD8+ T cells, or bulk PBMC T cells (not recorded which). The CDR3 here is CASRAVRDRVYEQYF.